The 21 T cell receptor beta chains given below trace back to one sample, sequenced in a study of shared clonotypes between healthy human individuals. Profiling relied on immunoSEQ multiplex PCR, and the TCRdb table lists in-frame clones only, not all of them. In the table there are 1 million to 1.2 million clones, 77% of which are singletons. The sequenced material came from memory CD4+ T cells from PBMCs. The subset here: CD45RA-negative fraction. Source of these receptors: a young man in good health. Some clones in this sample may be carry-over from other donors' samples.

This chain joins TRBV5-1 and TRBJ2-7; TRBD1 or TRBD2 may be the D gene (5 bases each). Trimming shortened V by 4 bases and J by 6 bases, and 20 bases separated the two germline ends. There are 15 residues in the CDR3. Germline values: CDR1 SGHRS, CDR2 YFSETQ. The CDR3 nucleotides read TGCGCCAGCAGCCGCAGTTTTGGGGGTCGGGGCGAGCAGTACTTC. It codes for CASSRSFGGRGEQYF.

Worth noting for this clone: This specimen includes other DNA sequences encoding the same CDR3. This sequence joins TRBV7-3 and TRBJ2-2; unclear D gene. Trimming stripped 3 bases from V and 1 base from J, with 6 bases between. Germline assignment: CDR1 SGHTA and CDR2 FQGTGA. This CDR3 has 14 amino acids. CDR3 amino acids: CASSFLGNTGELFF. The DNA for the CDR3 is TGTGCCAGCAGCTTTTTAGGGAACACCGGGGAGCTGTTTTTT. The full variable domain, in which reference TRBV7-3 and TRBJ2-2 provide the parts outside the CDR3, is GAGVSQTPSNKVTEKGKYVELRCDPISGHTALYWYRQSLGQGPEFLIYFQGTGAADDSGLPNDRFFAVRPEGSVSTLKIQRTERGDSAVYLCASSFLGNTGELFFGEGSRLTVL.

The V gene is TRBV7-2, the J gene TRBJ2-3, with 12 bases that match TRBD2. The CDR3 runs 18 residues. Germline lookup yields CDR1 SGHTA and CDR2 FQGNSA. V shed 1 base, J shed 2 bases, and the junction held 7 bases outside the gene matches. The CDR3 reads CASSLVGLAGGNTDTQYF. DNA of the CDR3: TGTGCCAGCAGCTTAGTGGGGCTAGCGGGAGGGAACACAGATACGCAGTATTTT.

V and J are TRBV5-4 and TRBJ1-4; TRBD1 might be the D (6 bases). The germline gives CDR1 SGHNT, CDR2 YYREEE (reference sequence). CDR3 length: 16 amino acids. V gave up 3 bases and J gave up 1 base, with 13 bases separating them. CDR3 bases: TGTGCCAGCAGCTCGGGGGGCGGTGGAACTAATGAAAAACTGTTTTTT. It specifies CASSSGGGGTNEKLFF.

The chain is built from TRBV4-1 and TRBJ2-1, with 7 nucleotides matching TRBD2. CDR1 MGHRA and CDR2 YSYEKL come from the germline V gene. V lost 4 bases to trimming and J lost 6 bases; unmatched junction nucleotides: 9. The CDR3 runs to 15 residues. The CDR3 protein is CASSPGGRRGNEQFF. For the CDR3, the DNA is TGCGCCAGCAGCCCCGGCGGGAGAAGGGGCAATGAGCAGTTCTTC.

In its sample, this clone was seen many times. The chain uses TRBV28 and TRBJ1-4; D might be TRBD1 (5 bases). The CDR3 length is 11 residues. The germline CDR1 and CDR2 sequences are MDHEN and SYDVKM. Trimming cost V 6 bases and J 15 bases, with 14 bases left between them. The CDR3 here is CASRRGGRLFF. DNA for the CDR3: TGTGCCAGCAGGCGGGGCGGCCGATTGTTTTTT.

The chain employs TRBV5-1 and TRBJ2-1, with D possibly called TRBD1 or TRBD2 (5 bases each). The germline V gene has CDR1 SGHRS and CDR2 YFSETQ. V was shortened by 0 bases and J by 9 bases, with 16 bases between the two germline ends. This CDR3 contains 15 residues. In DNA form, the CDR3 reads TGCGCCAGCAGCTTGGAGGGACCTCCTACAGTTGAGCAGTTCTTC. Translation gives CASSLEGPPTVEQFF.

V usage is TRBV6-1 and J usage is TRBJ1-5; D remains unclear. Looked up from germline, CDR1 is MNHNS and CDR2 is SASEGT. The CDR3 is 15 amino acids. Trimming took off 7 bases at V and 5 bases at J, with 18 bases between the two ends. As DNA, the CDR3 is TGTGCCAGCAATAGAGGGCCAGGAGGATATCAGCCCCAGCATTTT. Its protein is CASNRGPGGYQPQHF.

This chain uses TRBV7-8 with TRBJ2-1; possibly TRBD1 or TRBD2 for D (5 bases each). Trimming left V 2 bases short and J 2 bases short, with 13 bases between. This CDR3 has 16 residues. Germline V gene lookup returns CDR1 SGHVS and CDR2 FQNEAQ. The CDR3 coding sequence is TGTGCCAGCAGCTTACGCTTCTGGGACGCCTACAATGAGCAGTTCTTC. This sequence encodes CASSLRFWDAYNEQFF.

This clone was detected only once. The chain links TRBV2 to TRBJ2-2; D perhaps matches TRBD2 (6 bases). CDR3 length equals 14 residues. Germline V gene data show CDR1 as SNHLY and CDR2 as FYNNEI. Trimming left V 5 bases short and J 6 bases short, with 13 bases between. In nucleotides, the CDR3 is TGTGCCAGCAGTCTACGACTAGTCGCCGGGGAGCTGTTTTTT. Encoded protein: CASSLRLVAGELFF. Using reference TRBV2 and TRBJ2-2 for the parts outside the CDR3, the full variable domain is EPEVTQTPSHQVTQMGQEVILRCVPISNHLYFYWYRQILGQKVEFLVSFYNNEISEKSEIFDDQFSVERPDGSNFTLKIRSTKLEDSAMYFCASSLRLVAGELFFGEGSRLTVL.

The gene calls are TRBV4-3 and TRBJ2-6, with 9 bases identical to TRBD1. The V gene end was trimmed by 0 bases and the J gene end by 2 bases; junction bases not matched to a gene: 14. The CDR3 covers 21 residues. Germline CDR1 reads LGHNA; CDR2 reads YSLEER. CDR3 protein: CASSQEVVGQGSVPGANVLTF. The CDR3 DNA is TGCGCCAGCAGCCAAGAAGTAGTCGGACAGGGGTCCGTGCCTGGGGCCAACGTCCTGACTTTC.

The genes are TRBV7-9 and TRBJ2-1; tentatively, D is TRBD2 (5 bases). V lost 11 bases to trimming and J lost 0 bases, with 14 bases between them. Germline V gene lookup returns CDR1 SEHNR and CDR2 FQNEAQ (reference sequence). The CDR3 covers 14 residues. The CDR3 region has the DNA TGTGCCGGCACCCTAGGGAGCTCCTACAATGAGCAGTTCTTC. Its translation: CAGTLGSSYNEQFF.

The J gene is TRBJ1-2, the V gene TRBV7-9; D is ambiguous. The germline V gene encodes CDR1 SEHNR and CDR2 FQNEAQ (reference sequence). The length of the CDR3 is 11 residues. V was trimmed by 1 base and J by 8 bases, leaving 5 bases between them. The CDR3 sequence: CASSLGRGYTF. DNA of the CDR3: TGTGCCAGCAGCTTAGGGCGGGGCTACACCTTC.

V is TRBV5-8 and J is TRBJ2-2; 10 bases agree with TRBD1. J lost 5 bases, V lost 10 bases, and 5 bases had no gene match. CDR1 is SGHTS and CDR2 is YDEGEE in the germline V gene. CDR3 length: 13 residues. The CDR3 DNA is TGTGCCTGGGGGACAGGGGAAACCGGGGAGCTGTTTTTT. It encodes CAWGTGETGELFF.

The gene calls are TRBV30 and TRBJ2-3; TRBD1 might be the D (6 bases). V dropped 3 bases and J dropped 0 bases, with 7 bases sitting between them. CDR1 and CDR2 (germline): GTSNPN, SVGIG (reference sequence). This CDR3 has 13 amino acids. The CDR3 DNA is TGTGCCTGGAGGACAGGAAGCACAGATACGCAGTATTTT. As protein: CAWRTGSTDTQYF.

The chain carries TRBV18 and TRBJ2-1, with 9 bases aligning to TRBD1. V shed 8 bases and J 5 bases; nucleotides not matched to a gene: 10. This CDR3 spans 15 amino acids. Germline CDR1 KGHSH, CDR2 LQKENI. CDR3 DNA: TGTGCCAGCAGACGCGGGACAGGGAGCAACAATGAGCAGTTCTTC. It encodes CASRRGTGSNNEQFF.

The chain has TRBV28 and TRBJ2-5, with 12 bases aligning to TRBD2. The CDR3 spans 15 residues. V dropped 6 bases and J dropped 5; count of bases not matched to a gene: 7. The germline gives CDR1 MDHEN, CDR2 SYDVKM. CDR3 amino acids: CASSLLAGGWETQYF. The CDR3 DNA is TGTGCCAGCAGCCTACTAGCGGGGGGTTGGGAGACCCAGTACTTC. The full variable domain, rest sourced from reference TRBV28 and TRBJ2-5, is DVKVTQSSRYLVKRTGEKVFLECVQDMDHENMFWYRQDPGLGLRLIYFSYDVKMKEKGDIPEGYSVSREKKERFSLILESASTNQTSMYLCASSLLAGGWETQYFGPGTRLLVL.

The genes are TRBV20-1 and TRBJ2-2; no clear D gene. Germline values: CDR1 DFQATT, CDR2 SNEGSKA (reference sequence). This CDR3 spans 11 amino acids. Trimming removed 3 bases from V and 6 bases from J, with 5 bases in between. As DNA, the CDR3 is TGCAGTGCTAGGATAGCCGGGGAGCTGTTTTTT. It encodes CSARIAGELFF.

This clone was counted a few times. This chain's CDR3 is CASSPTSMGSGNTIYF. For the CDR3, the DNA is TGTGCCAGCAGCCCGACCTCCATGGGCTCTGGAAACACCATATATTTT. This rearrangement joins TRBV7-9 to TRBJ1-3; D gene uncertain. Trimming left V 5 bases short and J 0 bases short, with 14 bases between. Germline-derived CDR1 and CDR2 are SEHNR and FQNEAQ (reference sequence). This CDR3 spans 16 amino acids.

This clone was counted once. The chain links TRBV5-1 to TRBJ1-1; maybe TRBD1 (6 bases). The CDR3 is made up of 14 amino acids. The V gene's germline CDR1 is SGHRS and CDR2 YFSETQ. V was pared by 0 bases and J by 4 bases, with 10 bases between. CDR3 residues: CASSLVGGPTEAFF. The CDR3 DNA follows: TGCGCCAGCAGCTTGGTGGGGGGCCCCACTGAAGCTTTCTTT.

The chain recombines TRBV5-1 with TRBJ2-1; D call uncertain. The CDR3 loop spans 15 amino acids. Trimming pared 3 bases from V and 0 bases from J, leaving 10 bases between. Germline CDR1 SGHRS, CDR2 YFSETQ. CDR3 sequence (DNA): TGCGCCAGCAGCTATACCGAGAGCTCCTACAATGAGCAGTTCTTC. It specifies CASSYTESSYNEQFF.